The present T cell receptor beta chain was sequenced within a study of blood T cells in healthy people across ages. The CDR3 runs to 16 residues. V lost 6 bases to trimming and J lost 2 bases; unmatched junction nucleotides: 11. The germline gives CDR1 SNHLY, CDR2 FYNNEI. A second PCR, run for roughly 7 to 11 cycles, used a sample-barcoded 5' primer plus a J-beta primer mix. TCRdb analysed the 5' RACE reads with MiXCR anew, one entry per CDR3 protein. The table lists about 1.5 million distinct CDR3 sequences, approximately 43% of them singletons. Sequenced sample: blood. V gene TRBV2 combines with J gene TRBJ2-7; 9 positions agree with TRBD1. The sequence was collected from a woman between 18 and 29 years old in good health. For the CDR3, the DNA is TGTGCCAGCAGCCCGGGACAGGGAATCGGGGCCTACGAGCAGTACTTC. It codes for CASSPGQGIGAYEQYF.